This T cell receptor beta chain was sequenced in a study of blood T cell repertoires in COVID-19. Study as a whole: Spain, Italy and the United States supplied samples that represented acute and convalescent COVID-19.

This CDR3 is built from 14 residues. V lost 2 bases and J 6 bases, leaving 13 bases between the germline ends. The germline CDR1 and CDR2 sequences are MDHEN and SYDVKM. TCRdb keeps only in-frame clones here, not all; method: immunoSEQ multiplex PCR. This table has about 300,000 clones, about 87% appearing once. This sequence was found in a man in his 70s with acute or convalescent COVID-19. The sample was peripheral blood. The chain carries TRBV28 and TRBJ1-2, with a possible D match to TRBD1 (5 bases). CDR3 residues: CASSLLPGRDGYTF. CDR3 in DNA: TGTGCCAGCAGTTTACTGCCAGGGAGGGATGGCTACACCTTC.